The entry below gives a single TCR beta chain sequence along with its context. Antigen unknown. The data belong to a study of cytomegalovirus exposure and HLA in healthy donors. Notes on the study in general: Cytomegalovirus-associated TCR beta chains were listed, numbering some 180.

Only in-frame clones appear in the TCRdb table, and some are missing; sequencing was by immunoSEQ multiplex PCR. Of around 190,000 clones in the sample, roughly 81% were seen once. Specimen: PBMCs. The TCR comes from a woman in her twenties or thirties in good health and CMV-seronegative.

The DNA for the CDR3 is TGTGCCAGCAGCTTACGCGCAGGGGGAATTTACGAGCAGTACTTC. Protein: CASSLRAGGIYEQYF. The rearrangement links TRBV7-8 to TRBJ2-7; 7 bases map to TRBD1. CDR3 size: 15 residues. The trim removed 2 bases at V and 4 bases at J, leaving 8 bases unmatched. Germline CDR1 SGHVS, CDR2 FQNEAQ.